Following are 30 T cell receptor beta chains from one sample sequenced in a study of T cells in Graves' hyperthyroidism and ophthalmopathy. RNA transcripts provided the source from which TCR beta CDR3 regions were amplified. The TCR CDR3 was amplified in a first-round RT-PCR using the HTBI primer set. TCRdb reprocessed the multiplex PCR reads with MiXCR, giving one entry per CDR3 protein. Altogether 530,000 or so distinct CDR3 sequences are present, roughly a quarter being singletons, with the ten largest covering approximately 10%. The specimen was blood. These receptor sequences come from a young woman with Graves' ophthalmopathy.

This clonotype has a handful of counts. The V and J genes are TRBV30 and TRBJ2-5; possible D gene TRBD2, 6 bases. The V gene's germline CDR1 is GTSNPN and CDR2 SVGIG (reference sequence). V was cut by 4 bases and J by 1 base, with 7 bases left in between. The CDR3 extends over 12 amino acids. The CDR3 region has the DNA TGTGCCTGGAAGGAGGGCCAAGAGACCCAGTACTTC. This encodes CAWKEGQETQYF.

This clonotype has only a few counts. V gene TRBV12-3 or TRBV12-4 combines with J gene TRBJ2-7, with TRBD1 matching 9 bases. Trimming removed 2 bases from V and 0 bases from J; junction bases left unmatched: 2. There are 15 residues in the CDR3. The DNA for the CDR3 is TGTGCCAGCAGTTTAACGACAGGGGGCTCCTACGAGCAGTACTTC. It specifies CASSLTTGGSYEQYF.

This clonotype was observed at least ten times. This chain joins TRBV7-2 and TRBJ1-5; perhaps TRBD1 as D (5 bases). V gave up 4 bases and J gave up 4 bases, with 14 bases separating them. The CDR3 runs 15 residues. Germline-derived CDR1 and CDR2 are SGHTA and FQGNSA. CDR3 in amino acids: CASSSRVDRNQPQHF. The CDR3 DNA sequence: TGTGCCAGCAGCTCTCGAGTCGACAGAAATCAGCCCCAGCATTTT.

The rearrangement joins TRBV6-1 to TRBJ1-1; unclear D gene. Germline V gene lookup returns CDR1 MNHNS and CDR2 SASEGT. Trimming took off 2 bases at V and 3 bases at J, with 10 bases between the two ends. This CDR3 has 14 amino acids. The CDR3 DNA is TGTGCCAGCAGTGAACCGGACCGGTACACTGAAGCTTTCTTT. Its translation: CASSEPDRYTEAFF.

J is TRBJ1-1 and V is TRBV14; D is perhaps TRBD1 (6 bases). V gave up 0 bases and J gave up 0 bases, with 17 bases separating them. Germline V gene data show CDR1 as SGHDN and CDR2 as FVKESK. The CDR3 loop spans 18 amino acids. The CDR3 protein is CASSQELGGSPMNTEAFF. The CDR3, as DNA: TGTGCCAGCAGCCAAGAACTTGGGGGCTCCCCCATGAACACTGAAGCTTTCTTT. The variable domain in full, completed from reference TRBV14 and TRBJ1-1, reads EAGVTQFPSHSVIEKGQTVTLRCDPISGHDNLYWYRRVMGKEIKFLLHFVKESKQDESGMPNNRFLAERTGGTYSTLKVQPAELEDSGVYFCASSQELGGSPMNTEAFFGQGTRLTVV.

The chain links TRBV6-1 to TRBJ2-2; D may match TRBD1 or TRBD2 (6 bases each). Germline CDR1 MNHNS, CDR2 SASEGT. This CDR3 has 13 residues. The V gene lost 8 bases and the J gene lost 7 bases, with 14 bases spanning the gap. The CDR3 coding sequence is TGTGCCAGCGGGGGGCCTGGGATCGGGGAGCTGTTTTTT. Translated: CASGGPGIGELFF.

The sample holds many counts of this clonotype. The V gene is TRBV11-2, the J gene TRBJ2-7, with 7 bases fitting TRBD2. Germline CDR1 is SGHAT and CDR2 is FQNNGV. The length of the CDR3 is 14 residues. J lost 4 bases, V lost 4 bases, and 7 bases had no gene match. This CDR3 is CASSSTSSFYEQYF. The CDR3 DNA follows: TGTGCCAGCAGCTCGACTAGCTCTTTTTACGAGCAGTACTTC.

In this sample, this clonotype turned up many times. The chain is built from TRBV9 and TRBJ2-5, with a tentative D call TRBD2 (6 bases). The V end was cut by 4 bases, the J end by 2 bases, with 15 bases between. The CDR3 has 15 amino acids. In germline, CDR1 is SGDLS, CDR2 YYNGEE. The CDR3 nucleotides read TGTGCCAGCAGCTGGCGACCGGGAGAACAAGAGACCCAGTACTTC. The encoded protein is CASSWRPGEQETQYF.

The chain employs TRBV30 and TRBJ1-5, with 8 bases fitting TRBD1. CDR3 length: 15 residues. Germline trimming cut 0 bases from V and 5 bases from J; bases unmatched to any gene: 6. Germline V gives CDR1 GTSNPN, CDR2 SVGIG (reference sequence). The CDR3 loop is CAWSVFSGGDQPQHF. CDR3 nucleotides: TGTGCCTGGAGTGTATTTTCAGGGGGCGATCAGCCCCAGCATTTT.

This clonotype appeared many times. The rearrangement joins TRBV6-5 to TRBJ2-6; no reliable D call. Germline CDR1 reads MNHEY; CDR2 reads SVGAGI. V lost 4 bases, J lost 4 bases, and 5 bases lay in between. The CDR3 totals 13 residues. CDR3 protein: CASSFGGANVLTF. The CDR3 DNA reads TGTGCCAGCAGTTTTGGAGGGGCCAACGTCCTGACTTTC.

The genes are TRBV12-3 or TRBV12-4 and TRBJ2-5; 8 bases agree with TRBD1. CDR3 length equals 13 residues. V trimming: 7 bases; J trimming: 5 bases; junction bases outside the gene matches: 6. CDR3 nucleotide sequence: TGTGCCAGCACACCGACAGGGGTCGAGACCCAGTACTTC. Translated: CASTPTGVETQYF.

The V gene is TRBV4-2, the J gene TRBJ2-7, with D perhaps being TRBD1 or TRBD2 (6 bases each). Germline values: CDR1 LGHNA, CDR2 YNFKEQ. The CDR3 covers 15 residues. V lost 0 bases and J lost 2, with 11 bases in between. CDR3 DNA: TGTGCCAGCAGCCAAGAGGAGGGGGGAACCTACGAGCAGTACTTC. This sequence encodes CASSQEEGGTYEQYF.

As to this clonotype: Given a much more abundant clone one base away, this may be a read error. The CDR3 DNA reads TGCAGTGCCAGTAGCGGGGGGGCGGACACCGGGGAGCTGTGTTTT. It encodes CSASSGGADTGELCF. This chain links TRBV20-1 with TRBJ2-2; 11 nucleotides match TRBD2. The CDR3 spans 15 residues. Germline loops: CDR1 DFQATT, CDR2 SNEGSKA (reference sequence).

The rearrangement uses TRBV6-1 and TRBJ2-7, with a possible D match to TRBD1 (7 bases). Trimming stripped 6 bases from V and 5 bases from J, with 11 bases between. The CDR3 loop spans 12 amino acids. CDR1 MNHNS and CDR2 SASEGT come from the germline V gene. The DNA of the CDR3 is TGTGCCAGCAGGCGGGACAGAAACGAGCAGTACTTC. This codes for CASRRDRNEQYF.

Ten or more counts support this clonotype. The chain links TRBV20-1 to TRBJ1-2; D perhaps matches TRBD1 (5 bases). Trimming cost V 5 bases and J 2 bases, with 15 bases left between them. There are 14 residues in the CDR3. Germline CDR1 is DFQATT and CDR2 is SNEGSKA (reference sequence). In nucleotides, the CDR3 is TGCAGTGCTCCCCCGGGACGGGACAACTATGGCTACACCTTC. It encodes CSAPPGRDNYGYTF.

The sample holds many counts of this clonotype. The rearrangement joins TRBV15 to TRBJ2-3, with a possible D match to TRBD2 (7 bases). The CDR3 sequence is 16 residues long. Germline V lookup: CDR1 LNHNV, CDR2 YYDKDF (reference sequence). V was cut by 6 bases and J by 8 bases, with 24 bases left in between. In DNA, the CDR3 is TGTGCCACCAGGGGCCTGGGGGGGGCCTTGGTAGGTACGCAGTATTTT. Residues: CATRGLGGALVGTQYF.

This clonotype was seen more than once but under ten times. The genes are TRBV18 and TRBJ1-1; D ambiguous. Trimming removed 6 bases from V and 4 bases from J, with 12 bases in between. Germline V CDR1 and CDR2: KGHSH, LQKENI. This CDR3 contains 13 residues. The CDR3 is CASSTGRSTEAFF. The CDR3 DNA is TGTGCCAGCTCCACCGGGCGGTCCACTGAAGCTTTCTTT.

This clonotype was observed many times. The V gene is TRBV11-1, the J gene TRBJ1-2; tentative D call: TRBD1 (5 bases). The ends were cut back, 5 bases at V and 5 bases at J, with 12 bases in the middle. The length of the CDR3 is 13 residues. Germline assignment: CDR1 SGHAT and CDR2 FQDESV (reference sequence). CDR3 sequence (DNA): TGTGCCAGCAGCCGTATATCAGGGTATGGCTACACCTTC. This encodes CASSRISGYGYTF.

This clonotype has a handful of counts. The conserved phenylalanine or tryptophan is not found at the CDR3 terminus, so this likely reflects a read error. V gene TRBV4-1 combines with J gene TRBJ1-5, with D unclear. The CDR3 consists of 14 residues. V lost 0 bases and J 6 bases, leaving 9 bases between the germline ends. Germline-derived CDR1 and CDR2 are MGHRA and YSYEKL. CDR3 protein: CASSQDGVIQPQHS. In nucleotides, the CDR3 is TGCGCCAGCAGCCAAGATGGAGTTATTCAGCCCCAGCATTCT.

The V and J genes are TRBV15 and TRBJ2-5; D is possibly TRBD1 (6 bases). The CDR3 covers 15 residues. Trimming stripped 2 bases from V and 4 bases from J, with 14 bases between. Per germline, CDR1 LNHNV and CDR2 YYDKDF (reference sequence). The CDR3 DNA sequence: TGTGCCACCAGCAGACTTCCAGGGGATCGAGAGACCCAGTACTTC. Protein sequence: CATSRLPGDRETQYF.

The gene calls are TRBV20-1 and TRBJ1-5; 10 bases align to TRBD1. This CDR3 contains 17 residues. J lost 5 bases, V lost 2 bases, and 12 bases had no gene match. In germline, CDR1 is DFQATT, CDR2 SNEGSKA (reference sequence). The CDR3 coding sequence is TGCAGTGCTAGATCTTGGGGACAGGGGAGGCGGGATCAGCCCCAGCATTTT. Translating gives CSARSWGQGRRDQPQHF.

This clonotype has at least ten counts. The chain recombines TRBV3-1 with TRBJ2-7; 9 bases are shared with TRBD1. Germline V gives CDR1 LGHDT, CDR2 YNNKEL (reference sequence). V lost 3 bases, J lost 7 bases, and 10 bases stayed unmatched. The CDR3 length is 15 residues. CDR3 nucleotides: TGTGCCAGCAGCCAGATGGGACAGGGTGTTTGGGAGCAGTACTTC. This codes for CASSQMGQGVWEQYF.

This chain links TRBV12-3 or TRBV12-4 with TRBJ2-7; 12 bases map to TRBD2. V was clipped by 3 bases and J by 3 bases; unmatched bases: 6. CDR3 length: 16 residues. The CDR3 nucleotides read TGTGCCAGCAGTTTTTGGACTAGCGGGATCCACTACGAGCAGTACTTC. Protein: CASSFWTSGIHYEQYF.

V gene TRBV6-5 combines with J gene TRBJ2-2; D gene unclear. Germline-derived CDR1 and CDR2 are MNHEY and SVGAGI. V was shortened by 2 bases and J by 3 bases, with 13 bases between the two germline ends. The CDR3 extends over 16 amino acids. Here the CDR3 reads CASSYPPTVDTGELFF. In DNA form, the CDR3 reads TGTGCCAGCAGTTACCCTCCCACGGTCGACACCGGGGAGCTGTTTTTT.

In its sample, this clonotype was seen a few times. The V and J genes are TRBV29-1 and TRBJ1-1; maybe TRBD1 (5 bases). V gave up 6 bases and J gave up 4 bases, with 12 bases separating them. The CDR3 loop spans 12 amino acids. Germline values: CDR1 SQVTM, CDR2 ANQGSEA. CDR3 coding DNA: TGCAGCGTCCGACGGGGGGGCACTGAAGCTTTCTTT. This gives the protein CSVRRGGTEAFF.

At least ten counts were recorded for this clonotype. The V gene is TRBV6-1, the J gene TRBJ1-2, with a tentative D call TRBD1 (5 bases). The CDR3 length is 14 residues. Germline CDR1 and CDR2: MNHNS and SASEGT. The V end lost 2 bases, the J end lost 3 bases, and 10 bases lay between the germline ends. The DNA for the CDR3 is TGTGCCAGCAGTGAATCAAGGGGCTACTATGGCTACACCTTC. Protein sequence: CASSESRGYYGYTF.

This clonotype was recorded many times. The junction departs from germline at one end; a sequencing error may be responsible. The chain links TRBV6-5 to TRBJ1-2, with 7 positions matching TRBD1. The length of the CDR3 is 15 residues. Germline CDR1 and CDR2: MNHEY and SVGAGI. In nucleotides, the CDR3 is TGTGCCAGCAGTTCCCAGGGGGTAGCTAACTATAGCTACACCTTC. As protein: CASSSQGVANYSYTF.

Ten or more counts support this clonotype. This chain uses TRBV20-1 with TRBJ2-5; D uncertain. The germline V gene has CDR1 DFQATT and CDR2 SNEGSKA (reference sequence). V was pared by 5 bases and J by 5 bases, with 6 bases between. This CDR3 has 10 amino acids. CDR3 DNA sequence: TGCAGTGCTTCTATGGAGACCCAGTACTTC. As protein: CSASMETQYF.

The chain joins TRBV30 to TRBJ1-1, with 12 bases that match TRBD1. The germline V gene encodes CDR1 GTSNPN and CDR2 SVGIG (reference sequence). V shed 3 bases and J 4 bases; nucleotides not matched to a gene: 3. The CDR3 has 14 residues. As DNA, the CDR3 is TGTGCCTGGAGCCCGGGACAGGGGGCCACTGAAGCTTTCTTT. It encodes CAWSPGQGATEAFF. The full variable domain, in which reference TRBV30 and TRBJ1-1 provide the parts outside the CDR3, is SQTIHQWPATLVQPVGSPLSLECTVEGTSNPNLYWYRQAAGRGLQLLFYSVGIGQISSEVPQNLSASRPQDRQFILSSKKLLLSDSGFYLCAWSPGQGATEAFFGQGTRLTVV.

This clonotype was found many times. V gene TRBV11-2 combines with J gene TRBJ1-2, with 8 positions matching TRBD1. The CDR3 runs 16 residues. Trimming at V came to 5 bases and at J to 1 base, leaving 9 bases not matched to a gene. From germline, CDR1 is SGHAT and CDR2 FQNNGV. CDR3 coding DNA: TGTGCCAGCAGCCTAATCCCGGGACAGGATAACTATGGCTACACCTTC. This encodes CASSLIPGQDNYGYTF.